This record covers a single T cell receptor (beta chain). Its cognate antigen is unknown. The sample belongs to a study of T cell responses to AZD1222 COVID-19 vaccine. Findings and limits, study-wide: Baseline seropositivity occurred in only a handful of AZD1222 recipients. The sample set comprised mostly white British donors with more females, and clonal diversity was possibly underestimated. Vaccine-associated CD4 TCRs spanned spike, dominant at 160-218 and 743-854. An increase in Spike-specific TCR breadth and depth was observed after two AZD1222 doses.

Some clones are missing from TCRdb's copy, which holds only in-frame ones; the method was immunoSEQ multiplex PCR. The sample lists approximately 140,000 clones; roughly nine tenths were seen once. The germline V gene encodes CDR1 SGHRS and CDR2 YFSETQ. This CDR3 spans 17 amino acids. V gave up 5 bases and J gave up 0 bases; unmatched junction bases: 12. V and J are TRBV5-1 and TRBJ2-7, with TRBD1 matching 9 bases. This receptor was obtained from an adult in good health. Material: peripheral blood, obtained on day 0 of AZD1222 vaccination. The CDR3 protein is CASSSIPPGQGSYEQYF. CDR3 coding DNA: TGCGCCAGCAGTTCCATCCCCCCGGGACAGGGCTCCTACGAGCAGTACTTC.